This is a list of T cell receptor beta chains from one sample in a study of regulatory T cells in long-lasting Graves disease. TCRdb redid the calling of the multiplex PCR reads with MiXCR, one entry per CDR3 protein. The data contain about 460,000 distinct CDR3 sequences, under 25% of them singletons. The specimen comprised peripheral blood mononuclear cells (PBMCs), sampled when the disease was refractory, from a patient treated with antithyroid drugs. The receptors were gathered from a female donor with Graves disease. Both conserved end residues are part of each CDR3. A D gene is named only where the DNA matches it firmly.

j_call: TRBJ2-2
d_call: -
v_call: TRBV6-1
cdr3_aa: CASSADGTGELFF

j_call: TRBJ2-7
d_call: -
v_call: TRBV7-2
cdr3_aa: CASTTGGRGDPRWYEQYF

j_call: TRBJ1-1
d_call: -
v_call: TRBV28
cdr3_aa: CASRPPGTNTEAFF

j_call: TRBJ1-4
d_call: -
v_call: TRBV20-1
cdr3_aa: CSAITVGDNGKKLFF

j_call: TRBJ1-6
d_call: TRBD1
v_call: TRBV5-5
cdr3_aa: CASSWDRSSPLHF

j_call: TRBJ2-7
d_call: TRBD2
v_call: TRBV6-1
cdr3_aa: CASTSGTSDEQYF

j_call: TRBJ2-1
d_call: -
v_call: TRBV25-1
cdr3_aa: CASSDQTQGGLGPYNEQFF

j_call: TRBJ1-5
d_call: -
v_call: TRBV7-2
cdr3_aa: CASSLARGGNQPQHF

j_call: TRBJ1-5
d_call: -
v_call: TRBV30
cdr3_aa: CAWGADDYSNQPQHF

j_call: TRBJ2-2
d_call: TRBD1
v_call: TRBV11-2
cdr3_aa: CASSVQGTVGELFF

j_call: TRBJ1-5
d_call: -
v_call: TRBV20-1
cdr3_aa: CSARNPLKGGNQPQHF

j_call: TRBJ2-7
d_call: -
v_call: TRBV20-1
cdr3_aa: CSASYNEGRAYEQYF

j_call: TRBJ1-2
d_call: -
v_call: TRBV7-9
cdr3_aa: CASSLAGDHGYTF

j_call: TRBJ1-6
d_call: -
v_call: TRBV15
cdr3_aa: CATSVSPLHF

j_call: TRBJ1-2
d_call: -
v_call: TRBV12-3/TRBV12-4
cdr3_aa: CASRGGRDRESYGYTF

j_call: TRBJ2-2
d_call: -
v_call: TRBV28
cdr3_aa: CASSSPATPRAGELFF

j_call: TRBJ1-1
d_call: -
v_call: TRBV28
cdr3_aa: CASSLGLLNTEAFF

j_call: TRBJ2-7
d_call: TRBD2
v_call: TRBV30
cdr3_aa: CAWSSLAGGYEQYF

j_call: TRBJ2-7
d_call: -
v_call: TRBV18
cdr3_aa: CASSSINEQYF

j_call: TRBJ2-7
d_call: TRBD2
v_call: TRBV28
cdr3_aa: CASSLFLGLLSGRSYEQYF

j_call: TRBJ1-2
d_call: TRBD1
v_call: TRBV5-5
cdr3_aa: CASSLRGQGASDGYTF

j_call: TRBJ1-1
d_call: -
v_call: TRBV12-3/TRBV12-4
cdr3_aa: CASSPPKGVTEAFF

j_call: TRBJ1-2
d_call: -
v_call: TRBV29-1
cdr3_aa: CSVEDQVVVEGYTF

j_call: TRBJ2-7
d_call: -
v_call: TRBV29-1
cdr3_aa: CSVKDNWSDYEQYF